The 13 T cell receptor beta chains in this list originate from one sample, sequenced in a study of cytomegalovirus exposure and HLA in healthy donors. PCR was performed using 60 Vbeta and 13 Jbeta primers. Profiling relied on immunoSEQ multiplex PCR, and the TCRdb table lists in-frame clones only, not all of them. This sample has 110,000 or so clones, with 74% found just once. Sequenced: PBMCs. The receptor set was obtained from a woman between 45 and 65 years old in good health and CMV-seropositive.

This CDR3 reads CASSQGRTDTQYF. CDR3 nucleotides: TGCGCCAGCAGCCAAGGGAGGACAGATACGCAGTATTTT. The chain has TRBV4-3 and TRBJ2-3; TRBD2 is a possible D gene (5 bases). CDR1 and CDR2 from the germline V gene are LGHNA and YSLEER. V was pared by 1 base and J by 3 bases, with 5 bases between. The CDR3 runs to 13 residues.

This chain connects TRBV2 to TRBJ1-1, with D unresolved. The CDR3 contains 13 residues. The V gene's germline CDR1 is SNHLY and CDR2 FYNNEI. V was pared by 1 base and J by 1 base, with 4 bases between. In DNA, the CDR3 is TGTGCCAGCAGTGAAGAACAGAACACTGAAGCTTTCTTT. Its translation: CASSEEQNTEAFF. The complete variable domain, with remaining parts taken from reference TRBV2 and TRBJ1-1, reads EPEVTQTPSHQVTQMGQEVILRCVPISNHLYFYWYRQILGQKVEFLVSFYNNEISEKSEIFDDQFSVERPDGSNFTLKIRSTKLEDSAMYFCASSEEQNTEAFFGQGTRLTVV.

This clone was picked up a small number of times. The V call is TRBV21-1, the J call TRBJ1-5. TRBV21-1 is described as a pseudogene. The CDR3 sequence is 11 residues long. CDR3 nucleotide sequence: TGTGCCAGCAGTATCAATCAGCCCCAGCATTTT. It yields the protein CASSINQPQHF.

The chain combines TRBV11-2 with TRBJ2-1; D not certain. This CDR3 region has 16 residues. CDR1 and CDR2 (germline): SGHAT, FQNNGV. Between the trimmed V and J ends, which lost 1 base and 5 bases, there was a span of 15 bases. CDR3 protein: CASSLVMEPTNNEQFF. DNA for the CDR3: TGTGCCAGCAGCTTAGTCATGGAACCAACTAACAATGAGCAGTTCTTC.

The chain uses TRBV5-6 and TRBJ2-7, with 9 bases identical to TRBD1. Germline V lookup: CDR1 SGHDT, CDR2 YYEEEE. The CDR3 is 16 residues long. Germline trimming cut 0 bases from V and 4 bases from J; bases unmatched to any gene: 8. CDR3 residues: CASSLVFGTGTYEQYF. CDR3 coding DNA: TGTGCCAGCAGCTTGGTTTTCGGGACAGGGACATACGAGCAGTACTTC.

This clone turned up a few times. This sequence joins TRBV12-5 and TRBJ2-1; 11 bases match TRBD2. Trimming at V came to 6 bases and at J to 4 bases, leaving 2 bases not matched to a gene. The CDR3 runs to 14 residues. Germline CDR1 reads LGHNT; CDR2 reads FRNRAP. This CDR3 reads CASGIAGGYNEQFF. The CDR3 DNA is TGTGCTAGTGGCATAGCGGGAGGGTACAATGAGCAGTTCTTC.

The CDR3 DNA sequence: TGTGCCAGCAGGATGGGACAGATGGACACTGAAGCTTTCTTT. The encoded protein is CASRMGQMDTEAFF. The chain links TRBV2 to TRBJ1-1; 7 nucleotides align to TRBD1. The junction had 7 bases not matched to a gene; V was cut back by 6 bases and J by 3 bases. Germline CDR1 SNHLY, CDR2 FYNNEI. The CDR3 is 14 amino acids.

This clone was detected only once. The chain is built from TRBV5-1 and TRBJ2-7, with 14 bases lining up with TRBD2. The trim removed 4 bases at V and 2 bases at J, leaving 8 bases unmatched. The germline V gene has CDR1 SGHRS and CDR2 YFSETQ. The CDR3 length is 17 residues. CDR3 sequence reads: CASSGGLAGELAYEQYF. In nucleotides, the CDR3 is TGCGCCAGCAGCGGGGGACTAGCGGGGGAGCTGGCCTACGAGCAGTACTTC.

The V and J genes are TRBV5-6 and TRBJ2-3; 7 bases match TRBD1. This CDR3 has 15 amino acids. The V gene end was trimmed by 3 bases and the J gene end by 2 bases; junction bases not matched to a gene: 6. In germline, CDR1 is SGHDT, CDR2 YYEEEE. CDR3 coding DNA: TGTGCCAGCAGCTCAGGGACAGTCTTCACAGATACGCAGTATTTT. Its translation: CASSSGTVFTDTQYF.

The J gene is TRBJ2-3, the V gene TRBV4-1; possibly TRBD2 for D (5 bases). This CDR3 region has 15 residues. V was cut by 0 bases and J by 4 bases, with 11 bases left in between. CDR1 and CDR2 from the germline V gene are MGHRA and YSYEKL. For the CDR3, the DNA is TGCGCCAGCAGCCAAGATTTCGGGGAAGCAGATACGCAGTATTTT. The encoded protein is CASSQDFGEADTQYF.

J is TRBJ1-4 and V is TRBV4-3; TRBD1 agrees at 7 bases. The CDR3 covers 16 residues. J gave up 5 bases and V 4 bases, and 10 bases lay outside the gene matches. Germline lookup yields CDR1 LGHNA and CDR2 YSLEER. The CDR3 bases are TGCGCCAGCAGCCCCGCAGGAACAGGGGAGAATGAAAAACTGTTTTTT. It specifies CASSPAGTGENEKLFF.

Written as DNA, the CDR3 is TGTGCCAGCAGTGAAGAATCCGGGAACAACTATGGCTACACCTTC. Its translation is CASSEESGNNYGYTF. This chain joins TRBV6-1 and TRBJ1-2; D is uncertain. V lost 1 base and J 2 bases, leaving 11 bases between the germline ends. This CDR3 region has 15 residues. The germline V gene has CDR1 MNHNS and CDR2 SASEGT.

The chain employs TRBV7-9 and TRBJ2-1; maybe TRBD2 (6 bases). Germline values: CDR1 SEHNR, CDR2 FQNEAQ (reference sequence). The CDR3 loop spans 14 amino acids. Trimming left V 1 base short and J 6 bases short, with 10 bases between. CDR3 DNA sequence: TGTGCCAGCAGCTTAGGGATTAGCGGCAATGAGCAGTTCTTC. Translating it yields CASSLGISGNEQFF. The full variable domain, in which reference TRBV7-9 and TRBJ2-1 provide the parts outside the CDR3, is DTGVSQNPRHKITKRGQNVTFRCDPISEHNRLYWYRQTLGQGPEFLTYFQNEAQLEKSRLLSDRFSAERPKGSFSTLEIQRTEQGDSAMYLCASSLGISGNEQFFGPGTRLTVL.